Shown below are 13 T cell receptor beta chains from a single sample sequenced in a study of T-cell reconstitution after alpha-beta-depleted transplantation in children (dated by TCRdb to about 2016). Libraries were prepared through PCR. Instrument on record: Illumina HiSeq 2500. To normalize quantification of the TCRbeta repertoire, the TCR libraries were built with molecular barcoding that relied on unique molecular identifiers. TCRdb reworked the public reads: Q25 trimming with fastp, MiXCR clone assembly, productive beta chains retained. Entries that share a CDR3 protein sequence are merged under the most common genes and DNA. This sample lists about 640,000 distinct CDR3 sequences; around 17% were detected once. Of the sample, approximately 1.1% falls within the top ten clones. The sample consisted of PBMCs from the stem cell graft donor, taken from the stem cell graft. The source is a human donor who donated a stem cell graft to a child with acute myeloid leukemia.

The chain carries TRBV7-2 and TRBJ2-7, with D possibly being TRBD1 (6 bases). The CDR3 runs to 13 residues. Germline V gene lookup returns CDR1 SGHTA and CDR2 FQGNSA. Trimming shortened V by 6 bases and J by 3 bases, and 12 bases separated the two germline ends. The DNA of the CDR3 is TGTGCCAGCAGGGTGGACAGAGACTACGAGCAGTACTTC. Encoded protein: CASRVDRDYEQYF.

This clonotype came up many times. V is TRBV12-3 or TRBV12-4 and J is TRBJ2-7; TRBD1 might be the D (7 bases). Trimming shortened V by 1 base and J by 4 bases, and 11 bases separated the two germline ends. This CDR3 is built from 14 residues. The CDR3 nucleotides read TGTGCCAGCAGTTTAGGGAGGGGGCCGTACGAGCAGTACTTC. Its translation: CASSLGRGPYEQYF.

This clonotype was observed many times. The chain has TRBV28 and TRBJ2-7; 7 positions match TRBD1. The germline gives CDR1 MDHEN, CDR2 SYDVKM. The CDR3 consists of 12 residues. The ends lost 6 bases at V and 4 bases at J; junction bases unmatched: 3. CDR3 sequence reads: CASSLDRYEQYV. The CDR3 DNA is TGTGCCAGCAGCCTGGACAGGTACGAGCAGTACGTC.

The chain recombines TRBV20-1 with TRBJ2-5; 14 nucleotides line up with TRBD2. V lost 5 bases and J lost 5; bases outside the gene matches: 10. Germline CDR1 reads DFQATT; CDR2 reads SNEGSKA (reference sequence). The CDR3 contains 16 residues. CDR3 bases: TGCAGTGCTCTGAGACTAGCGGGGGGGCCGGATGAGACCCAGTACTTC. The encoded protein is CSALRLAGGPDETQYF.

This sequence joins TRBV12-3 or TRBV12-4 and TRBJ1-2; D is uncertain. This CDR3 spans 14 amino acids. V lost 3 bases and J lost 3, with 11 bases in between. The CDR3 bases are TGTGCCAGCAGTTTTTCGGGAGGGTACTATGGCTACACCTTC. It codes for CASSFSGGYYGYTF.

This clonotype showed up just a few times. The J gene is TRBJ2-7, the V gene TRBV30; D not certain. Germline CDR1 reads GTSNPN; CDR2 reads SVGIG (reference sequence). Trimming stripped 4 bases from V and 6 bases from J, with 10 bases between. The CDR3 is 11 residues long. The CDR3: CAWTDGREQYF. The CDR3 DNA sequence: TGTGCCTGGACTGACGGGCGCGAGCAGTACTTC.

This clonotype has ten or more counts. This chain links TRBV20-1 with TRBJ1-2; 8 positions agree with TRBD1. J lost 7 bases, V lost 3 bases, and 4 bases had no gene match. The length of the CDR3 is 12 residues. CDR1 is DFQATT, CDR2 SNEGSKA, per germline (reference sequence). Written as DNA, the CDR3 is TGCAGTGCTAGTCTGACAGGGGTTGGCTACACCTTC. Translating gives CSASLTGVGYTF.

The chain has TRBV6-2 or TRBV6-3 and TRBJ2-7; D is possibly TRBD1 or TRBD2 (5 bases each). V gave up 4 bases and J gave up 2 bases, with 9 bases separating them. Looked up from germline, CDR1 is MNHEY and CDR2 is SVGEGT. The CDR3 has 13 residues. The CDR3 DNA follows: TGTGCCAGCAGTTGGGACCGGGCCTACGAGCAGTACGTC. It is translated as CASSWDRAYEQYV.

J is TRBJ1-4 and V is TRBV29-1, with a possible D match to TRBD1 (5 bases). The CDR3 loop spans 15 amino acids. Trimming pared 6 bases from V and 0 bases from J, leaving 14 bases between. From germline, CDR1 is SQVTM and CDR2 ANQGSEA. The CDR3 nucleotides read TGCAGCGTCCTGACAGTCGAGACAACTAATGAAAAACTGTTTTTT. Translating it yields CSVLTVETTNEKLFF.

This clonotype was found many times. The chain combines TRBV20-1 with TRBJ2-7; 7 bases line up with TRBD2. The CDR3 runs to 13 residues. Trimming removed 7 bases from V and 0 bases from J; junction bases left unmatched: 6. Per the germline V gene, CDR1 is DFQATT and CDR2 is SNEGSKA (reference sequence). The CDR3 region has the DNA TGCAGTGTCCCACTAGCGAGCTCCTACGAGCAGTACTTC. Translating it yields CSVPLASSYEQYF.

This clonotype was recorded at least ten times. The chain is built from TRBV13 and TRBJ1-5; D not resolved. The V gene lost 0 bases and the J gene lost 5 bases, with 8 bases spanning the gap. The CDR3 consists of 14 residues. Germline V gene lookup returns CDR1 PRHDT and CDR2 FYEKMQ (reference sequence). The CDR3 protein is CASSLGGEDQPQHF. The DNA for the CDR3 is TGTGCCAGCAGCTTAGGGGGAGAGGATCAGCCCCAGCATTTT. Variable domain in full (rest from reference TRBV13 and TRBJ1-5): AAGVIQSPRHLIKEKRETATLKCYPIPRHDTVYWYQQGPGQDPQFLISFYEKMQSDKGSIPDRFSAQQFSDYHSELNMSSLELGDSALYFCASSLGGEDQPQHFGDGTRLSIL.

This clonotype came up many times. This rearrangement joins TRBV20-1 to TRBJ1-4; TRBD1 matches 10 bases. J lost 7 bases, V lost 5 bases, and 10 bases had no gene match. The CDR3 loop spans 15 amino acids. Germline V lookup: CDR1 DFQATT, CDR2 SNEGSKA (reference sequence). The chain's CDR3 is CSALPGTGAGEKLFF. CDR3 coding DNA: TGCAGTGCTCTCCCCGGGACAGGGGCCGGTGAAAAACTGTTTTTT.

The sample holds a few counts of this clonotype. V gene TRBV12-3 or TRBV12-4 combines with J gene TRBJ2-3, with a weak D call TRBD1 (6 bases). CDR3 length: 14 residues. V shed 2 bases and J shed 5 bases, with 11 bases lying between them. This CDR3 reads CASSLTGKGDTQYF. In DNA form, the CDR3 reads TGTGCCAGCAGTTTAACAGGGAAGGGAGATACGCAGTATTTT.